This record concerns one TCR beta chain sequence. The antigen remains undetermined. Sequencing used immunoSEQ multiplex PCR; TCRdb keeps in-frame clones, though not all of them. The repertoire holds roughly 140,000 clones, with roughly 91% as singletons. This entry is derived from a study of cytomegalovirus exposure and HLA in healthy donors. Whole-study results and caveats: Researchers reported that a few CMV-associated chains were confirmed in vitro as CMV antigen-specific. Across donors, most TCRs were seen rarely, yet some public ones were widespread. It was around 160 TCR beta chains that were listed as cytomegalovirus-associated.

CDR3 size: 15 residues. V lost 0 bases and J 0 bases, leaving 9 bases between the germline ends. CDR1 and CDR2 from the germline V gene are SGHRS and YFSETQ. The donors belonged to the roughly 110-subject validation cohort, separate from the approximately 670-subject first cohort. This chain connects TRBV5-1 to TRBJ1-1; maybe TRBD1 (5 bases). The sequence derives from a woman younger than 35 in good health and CMV-seropositive. Sequencing was carried out using PBMCs. The CDR3 loop reads CASSLGDFMNTEAFF. The DNA of the CDR3 is TGCGCCAGCAGCTTGGGGGACTTTATGAACACTGAAGCTTTCTTT.